This T cell receptor (beta chain) was sequenced for a study of cytomegalovirus exposure and HLA in healthy donors. CDR1 is SGHAT and CDR2 is FQNNGV in the germline V gene. Trimming pared 1 base from V and 2 bases from J, leaving 9 bases between. The length of the CDR3 is 14 residues. With 60 Vbeta and 13 Jbeta primers, the PCR was carried out. Clones were read by immunoSEQ multiplex PCR, and TCRdb kept only the in-frame ones, dropping some. Of fewer than 150,000 clones in the sample, about 80% were seen once. Overall study findings and caveats: Later analysis demonstrated an association between a missense DCLRE1C variant and TCR beta V- and J-gene trimming.

Concerning this clone itself: Its antigen remains unknown.

The chain employs TRBV11-2 and TRBJ2-7; D is unclear. The sequencing sample was made of PBMCs. The TCR originated in a man aged 40-49 years in good health and CMV-seronegative. CDR3 protein: CASSLGLVAYEQYF. The CDR3 bases are TGTGCCAGCAGCTTAGGTCTGGTAGCCTACGAGCAGTACTTC.